The T cell receptor (beta chain) described here comes from a study of PD-1 blockade in classical Hodgkin lymphoma. After autologous stem cell transplantation all patients relapsed, and prior brentuximab vedotin exposure differed between cohorts. Clones were read by immunoSEQ multiplex PCR, and TCRdb kept only the in-frame ones, dropping some. Among 50,000 to 65,000 clones, less than 95% were seen once, and the ten largest hold more than 9%. Germline CDR1 is SNHLY and CDR2 is FYNNEI. The CDR3 totals 16 residues. V was pared by 5 bases and J by 1 base, with 10 bases of the junction left unmatched. The TCR comes from a human donor with classical Hodgkin lymphoma. The chain joins TRBV2 to TRBJ1-1, with 7 nucleotides matching TRBD1. The input for sequencing was peripheral blood mononuclear cells (PBMCs), taken before the second cycle of nivolumab. The CDR3 DNA reads as TGTGCCAGCAGTTTCCGGGACAGAATTAAGAACACTGAAGCTTTCTTT. This encodes CASSFRDRIKNTEAFF.